The present entry profiles one T cell receptor (beta chain) with its context. Its target antigen remains unknown. Nothing much larger sits one base from this clone, and base qualities are not available. Repertoires were sampled repeatedly over the course of chemoradiotherapy so that clonal expansion in the tumor microenvironment could be followed. This sample was taken from a study of chemoradiotherapy in HPV16-positive cancers (dated by TCRdb to between 2021 and 2024). For context, the study as a whole: Using functional T-cell assays on cells from two HPV16-positive patients, the researchers defined candidate HPV-specific T-cell clones and common TCR motifs. The study asked whether T-cell immunity to the HPV oncoproteins E6 and E7 changes during chemoradiotherapy and whether this immunity affects survival. The candidate HPV-specific TCRs and motifs were then tracked in TCR repertoires from 80 to 95 patients with HPV-related cancers.

To prepare the library, the immunoSEQ multiplex PCR assay was applied. The clones in this table, taken by TCRdb from immuneACCESS, are in-frame only. Not every clone is retained; where verified, under half of the shortfall comes from an unresolved V gene, and the cause of the rest is unknown. The sample includes 55,000 to 85,000 clones, with 88% observed a single time. The ten largest account for under 4.5% of the sample. Broad study findings and their caveats: Expansion of candidate HPV-specific clones and E7-related TCR motifs was observed in the tumor microenvironment during treatment, whereas no such expansion was observed for non-HPV-specific T cells. In HPV16-positive patients, expansion of HPV-responsive T cells during chemoradiotherapy was found to be associated with improved recurrence-free survival. The survival association was reported for HPV16-positive patients, and the functional definition of HPV-specific T cells was derived from only a couple of HPV16-positive patients.

Based on the germline V gene, the CDR1 and CDR2 sequences are MNHEY and SVGAGI. V is pared back by 4 bases and J by 1 base, with 10 bases lying between the germline termini. The CDR3, from cysteine to phenylalanine, totals 14 residues. The kept DNA is CDR3 alone, 42 bases in frame from the first base. This receptor was obtained from a human donor with HPV-associated anogenital cancer. This sequence uses TRBV6-5 and TRBJ1-1, with the D gene uncertain. The sequenced sample was blood, obtained from a patient who underwent chemoradiotherapy. The nucleotide sequence reads as follows: TGTGCCAGCAGTTTGCGACACCAGAACACTGAAGCTTTCTTT. It codes for CASSLRHQNTEAFF.